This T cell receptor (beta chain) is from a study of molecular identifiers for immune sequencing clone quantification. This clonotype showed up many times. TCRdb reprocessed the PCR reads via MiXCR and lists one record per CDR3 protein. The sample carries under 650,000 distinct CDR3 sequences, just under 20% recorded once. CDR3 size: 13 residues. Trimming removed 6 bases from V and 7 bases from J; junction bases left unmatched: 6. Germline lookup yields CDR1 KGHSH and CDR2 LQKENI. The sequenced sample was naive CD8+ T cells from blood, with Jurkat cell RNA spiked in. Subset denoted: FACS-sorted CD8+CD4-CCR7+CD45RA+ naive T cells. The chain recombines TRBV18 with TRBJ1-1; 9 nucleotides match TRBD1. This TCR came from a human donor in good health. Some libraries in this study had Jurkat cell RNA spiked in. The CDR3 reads CASSSGDRDEAFF. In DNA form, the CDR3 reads TGTGCCAGCTCTTCGGGGGACAGGGATGAAGCTTTCTTT.